The clone carrying this T cell receptor beta chain was recorded a few times. Its matching antigen is unknown. The junction had 9 bases not matched to a gene; V was cut back by 5 bases and J by 6 bases. This CDR3 region has 15 residues. From germline, CDR1 is MNHEY and CDR2 SMNVEV (reference sequence). The data belong to a study of vaccination and CD4 T cells after COVID-19. Sequence data for DNA of cultured CD4+ T cells were generated by the Oncomine TCR Beta short-read assay. TCRdb fed the PCR reads into MiXCR, producing one record per CDR3 protein. Of roughly 13,000 distinct CDR3 sequences listed, under 50% are singletons. As to treatment: approximately nine-day PBMC culture with coronavirus spike peptide pools or control peptides (ViraFEST assay).

The J gene is TRBJ1-2, the V gene TRBV27, with 10 bases aligning to TRBD1. The TCR sequence derives from a human donor who had recovered from COVID-19. Source: CD4+ T cells from blood, cultured in vitro, taken before SARS-CoV-2 vaccination. In DNA, the CDR3 is TGTGCCAGCAGTCTTGGGACAGGGGAAGCGAATGGCTACACCTTC. Translating it yields CASSLGTGEANGYTF.